This entry lists 14 T cell receptor beta chains sequenced from one sample in a study of spatial heterogeneity in lung cancer. TCRdb recomputed calls from the 5' RACE reads with MiXCR, one row per CDR3 protein. The table records approximately 25,000 distinct CDR3 sequences, approximately 3% of them present only once. The time point is: sample taken at primary tumor resection. The specimen comprised PBMCs, sampled at surgery. The receptors here all came from a female donor with early-stage non-small cell lung cancer.

This clonotype has only a few counts. Here the CDR3 DNA reads TGTGCCAGCCTTCCCTTGTCCGCAGATACGCAGTATTTT. Protein sequence: CASLPLSADTQYF. This rearrangement joins TRBV2 to TRBJ2-3, with D hard to call. V was clipped by 8 bases and J by 4 bases, with 13 bases between them. The CDR3 is 13 residues long. Per the germline V gene, CDR1 is SNHLY and CDR2 is FYNNEI.

This clonotype has a count of ten or more. The rearrangement links TRBV20-1 to TRBJ2-1; TRBD2 aligns across 11 bases. The V gene end was trimmed by 3 bases and the J gene end by 0 bases; junction bases not matched to a gene: 7. The CDR3 covers 17 residues. Germline V lookup: CDR1 DFQATT, CDR2 SNEGSKA (reference sequence). In nucleotides, the CDR3 is TGCAGTGCTAGGAGCGGGGGACTAGCGGTCTCCTACAATGAGCAGTTCTTC. It translates to CSARSGGLAVSYNEQFF.

This clonotype was observed at least ten times. J is TRBJ2-1 and V is TRBV20-1, with a possible D match to TRBD1 (5 bases). Germline CDR1 DFQATT, CDR2 SNEGSKA (reference sequence). The V end was cut by 1 base, the J end by 7 bases, with 14 bases between. The CDR3 loop spans 14 amino acids. In nucleotides, the CDR3 is TGCAGTGCTAGAGCTTACGACAGAACGAATGAGCAGTTCTTC. This gives the protein CSARAYDRTNEQFF.

This clonotype has ten or more counts. V is TRBV7-2 and J is TRBJ2-1; D might be TRBD1 or TRBD2, each matching 5 bases. V was pared by 4 bases and J by 3 bases, with 13 bases between. The CDR3 runs to 15 residues. CDR1 and CDR2 from the germline V gene are SGHTA and FQGNSA. The CDR3 loop reads CASSSRDGYYNEQFF. DNA of the CDR3: TGTGCCAGCAGCTCCCGGGACGGCTACTACAATGAGCAGTTCTTC.

This clonotype was seen many times. The gene calls are TRBV2 and TRBJ2-7; D unclear. Trimming pared 5 bases from V and 2 bases from J, leaving 16 bases between. In germline, CDR1 is SNHLY, CDR2 FYNNEI. The CDR3 consists of 15 residues. CDR3: CASSSPHEMAYEQYF. CDR3 nucleotides: TGTGCCAGCAGTTCCCCACATGAAATGGCCTACGAGCAGTACTTC.

This clonotype was recorded a few times. J is TRBJ2-7 and V is TRBV20-1, with 8 bases identical to TRBD2. The germline V gene encodes CDR1 DFQATT and CDR2 SNEGSKA (reference sequence). The CDR3 spans 15 residues. V gave up 3 bases and J gave up 2 bases; unmatched junction bases: 9. CDR3 loop: CSARETGTSAYEQYF. Here the CDR3 DNA reads TGCAGTGCTAGGGAGACCGGGACTAGTGCCTACGAGCAGTACTTC.

This clonotype has a count of ten or more. The V and J genes are TRBV6-1 and TRBJ2-7; 8 positions match TRBD1. Germline V gene data show CDR1 as MNHNS and CDR2 as SASEGT. The CDR3 length is 15 residues. V shed 4 bases and J 2 bases; nucleotides not matched to a gene: 7. The chain's CDR3 is CASSGTETGAYEQYF. The DNA for the CDR3 is TGTGCCAGCAGTGGCACGGAGACAGGGGCCTACGAGCAGTACTTC.

The gene calls are TRBV12-3 or TRBV12-4 and TRBJ2-1; 9 nucleotides agree with TRBD2. With 1 base clipped from V and 3 bases from J, the junction kept 1 base outside the gene matches. This CDR3 contains 15 residues. CDR3 DNA: TGTGCCAGCAGTTTAGTGACTAGCGGCTACAATGAGCAGTTCTTC. Protein: CASSLVTSGYNEQFF.

This clonotype was counted at least ten times. J is TRBJ1-5 and V is TRBV2; D is unresolved. This CDR3 is built from 16 residues. The germline V gene encodes CDR1 SNHLY and CDR2 FYNNEI. Between the trimmed V and J ends, which lost 3 bases and 0 bases, there was a span of 12 bases. DNA for the CDR3: TGTGCCAGCAGTGATCGGCAGTCCCATAGCAATCAGCCCCAGCATTTT. This translates into CASSDRQSHSNQPQHF.

This chain joins TRBV7-3 and TRBJ2-2; TRBD1 aligns across 9 bases. The junction had 9 bases not matched to a gene; V was cut back by 5 bases and J by 5 bases. This CDR3 region has 16 residues. Germline loops: CDR1 SGHTA, CDR2 FQGTGA. The CDR3 nucleotides are TGTGCCAGCAGCCCCACAGGGGGCGGCGGGACCGGGGAGCTGTTTTTT. Translating gives CASSPTGGGGTGELFF.

This clonotype was detected ten times or more. This chain uses TRBV20-1 with TRBJ2-1; TRBD2 aligns across 10 bases. The germline CDR1 and CDR2 sequences are DFQATT and SNEGSKA (reference sequence). The V and J ends lost 6 bases and 9 bases, in that order; junction bases with no gene match: 8. The CDR3 runs 13 residues. CDR3 residues: CSAGLAGVGEQFF. The CDR3 bases are TGCAGTGCAGGGCTAGCGGGAGTGGGTGAGCAGTTCTTC.

This clonotype was picked up many times. V is TRBV20-1 and J is TRBJ2-6; the D is unclear. Germline CDR1 and CDR2: DFQATT and SNEGSKA (reference sequence). Trimming cost V 2 bases and J 2 bases, with 7 bases left between them. There are 14 residues in the CDR3. CDR3 DNA sequence: TGCAGTGCTAGAAATATGGCTGGGGCCAACGTCCTGACTTTC. This gives the protein CSARNMAGANVLTF.

Many counts were recorded for this clonotype. This rearrangement joins TRBV2 to TRBJ2-1; the D is unclear. CDR1 is SNHLY, CDR2 FYNNEI, per germline. V was shortened by 2 bases and J by 4 bases, with 9 bases between the two germline ends. This CDR3 has 14 amino acids. As DNA, the CDR3 is TGTGCCAGCAGTGAACCGGTGAGGTACAATGAGCAGTTCTTC. It specifies CASSEPVRYNEQFF.

This clonotype came up many times. The gene calls are TRBV29-1 and TRBJ1-5; no definite D call. The CDR3 consists of 13 residues. CDR1 and CDR2 from the germline V gene are SQVTM and ANQGSEA. The germline V and J ends were trimmed by 5 bases and 2 bases, with 10 bases remaining between them. This chain's CDR3 is CSVTPGGNQPQHF. Written as DNA, the CDR3 is TGCAGCGTTACTCCTGGAGGCAATCAGCCCCAGCATTTT.